The 2 T cell receptor beta chains below were found in one sample sequenced in a study of blood T cell repertoires in COVID-19. The table came from immunoSEQ multiplex PCR; TCRdb's copy has only in-frame clones and leaves some out. This table has fewer than 75,000 clones, 88% appearing once. The sequencing input was peripheral blood. All receptors come from a man aged 65 to 79 with acute or convalescent COVID-19.

The CDR3 nucleotides are TGTGCTAGTGGTTTCACGGGGGGAGGAAACACCATATATTTT. Protein product: CASGFTGGGNTIYF. The chain has TRBV12-5 and TRBJ1-3; D is perhaps TRBD1 (5 bases). Trimming stripped 3 bases from V and 4 bases from J, with 10 bases between. The CDR3 has 14 amino acids. CDR1 is LGHNT, CDR2 FRNRAP, per germline.

The V gene is TRBV24-1, the J gene TRBJ2-1; TRBD1 is a possible D gene (5 bases). The CDR3 has 14 amino acids. Germline loops: CDR1 KGHDR, CDR2 SFDVKD. V dropped 1 base and J dropped 5 bases, with 8 bases sitting between them. The CDR3 spells CATSDFTGNNEQFF. CDR3 coding DNA: TGTGCCACCAGTGATTTTACAGGAAACAATGAGCAGTTCTTC.